This T cell receptor (beta chain) derives from a study of cytomegalovirus exposure and HLA in healthy donors. J gave up 3 bases and V 5 bases, and 7 bases lay outside the gene matches. CDR3 length: 15 residues. CDR1 and CDR2 (germline): MNHEY, SVGAGI. Primers included in the PCR were 60 Vbeta and 13 Jbeta primers. Sequencing was performed with immunoSEQ multiplex PCR; in TCRdb, only in-frame clones are kept and a portion is missing. The table lists some 130,000 clones, nearly 80% of them singletons. The sequenced sample was PBMCs. The clonotype comes from a man aged 30 to 45 in good health and CMV-seronegative. V gene TRBV6-5 combines with J gene TRBJ1-2; TRBD1 matches at 9 bases. CDR3 in amino acids: CASSPPGQGDYGYTF. The CDR3 bases are TGTGCCAGCAGTCCGCCGGGACAGGGAGACTATGGCTACACCTTC.